This T cell receptor (beta chain) was captured by sequencing in a study of cytomegalovirus exposure and HLA in healthy donors. This clone was counted between two and nine times. V shed 5 bases, J shed 4 bases, and the junction held 9 bases outside the gene matches. The CDR3 contains 16 residues. Germline V gives CDR1 LNHDA, CDR2 SQIVND (reference sequence). 13 Jbeta primers and 60 Vbeta primers were used for the PCR. TCRdb keeps only in-frame clones here, not all; method: immunoSEQ multiplex PCR. The sample records approximately 40,000 clones, over 65% being singletons. Sequenced input: PBMCs. V usage is TRBV19 and J usage is TRBJ1-3; 9 bases are a match to TRBD1. The receptor comes from a man between 50 and 59 years old in good health and CMV-seropositive. CDR3 region: CASSASQGARGNTIYF. The CDR3 coding sequence is TGTGCCAGTAGTGCCTCACAGGGGGCGCGGGGAAACACCATATATTTT.